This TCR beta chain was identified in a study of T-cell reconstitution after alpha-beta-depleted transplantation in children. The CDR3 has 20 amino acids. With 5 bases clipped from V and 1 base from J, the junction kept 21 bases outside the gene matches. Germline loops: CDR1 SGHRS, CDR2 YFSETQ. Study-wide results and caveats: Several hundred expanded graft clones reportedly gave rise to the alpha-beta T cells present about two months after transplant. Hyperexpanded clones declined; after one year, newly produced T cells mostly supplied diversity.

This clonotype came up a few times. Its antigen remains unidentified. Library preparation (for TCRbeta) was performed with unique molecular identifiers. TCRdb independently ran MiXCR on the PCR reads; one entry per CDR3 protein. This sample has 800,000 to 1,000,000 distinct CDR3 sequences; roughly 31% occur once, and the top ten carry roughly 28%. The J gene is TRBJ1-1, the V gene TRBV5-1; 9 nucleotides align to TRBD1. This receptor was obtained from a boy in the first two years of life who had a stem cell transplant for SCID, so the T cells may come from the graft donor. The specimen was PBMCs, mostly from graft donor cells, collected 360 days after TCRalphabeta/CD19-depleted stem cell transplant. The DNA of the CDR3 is TGCGCCAGCAGTAAAGGACGTTTGAACACCGAGACAGGGGGGAACACTGAAGCTTTCTTT. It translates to CASSKGRLNTETGGNTEAFF.